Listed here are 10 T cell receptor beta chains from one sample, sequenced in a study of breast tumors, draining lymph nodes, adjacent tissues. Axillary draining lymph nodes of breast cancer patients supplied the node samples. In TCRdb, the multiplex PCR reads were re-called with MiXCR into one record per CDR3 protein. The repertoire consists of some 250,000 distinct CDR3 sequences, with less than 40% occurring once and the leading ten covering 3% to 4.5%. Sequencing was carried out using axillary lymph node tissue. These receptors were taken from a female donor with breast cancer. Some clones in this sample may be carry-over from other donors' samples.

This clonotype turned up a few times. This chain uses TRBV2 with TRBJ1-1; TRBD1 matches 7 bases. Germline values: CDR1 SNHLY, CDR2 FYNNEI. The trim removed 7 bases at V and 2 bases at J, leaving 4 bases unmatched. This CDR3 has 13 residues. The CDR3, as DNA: TGTGCCAGCAAAGGGACAGCTAACACTGAAGCTTTCTTT. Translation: CASKGTANTEAFF. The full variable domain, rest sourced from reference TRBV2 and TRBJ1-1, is EPEVTQTPSHQVTQMGQEVILRCVPISNHLYFYWYRQILGQKVEFLVSFYNNEISEKSEIFDDQFSVERPDGSNFTLKIRSTKLEDSAMYFCASKGTANTEAFFGQGTRLTVV.

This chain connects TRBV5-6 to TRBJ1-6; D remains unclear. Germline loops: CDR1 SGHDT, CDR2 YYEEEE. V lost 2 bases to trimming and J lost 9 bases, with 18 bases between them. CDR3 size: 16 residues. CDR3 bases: TGTGCCAGCAGCTTTCGTAGCGGGAGGGCCGTTTCACCCCTCCACTTT. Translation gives CASSFRSGRAVSPLHF.

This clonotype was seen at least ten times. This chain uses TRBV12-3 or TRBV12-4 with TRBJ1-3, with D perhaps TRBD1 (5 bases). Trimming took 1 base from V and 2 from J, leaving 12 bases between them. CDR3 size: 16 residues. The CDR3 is CASSLGLGEAGNTIYF. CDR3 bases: TGTGCCAGCAGTTTAGGCTTGGGGGAAGCTGGAAACACCATATATTTT.

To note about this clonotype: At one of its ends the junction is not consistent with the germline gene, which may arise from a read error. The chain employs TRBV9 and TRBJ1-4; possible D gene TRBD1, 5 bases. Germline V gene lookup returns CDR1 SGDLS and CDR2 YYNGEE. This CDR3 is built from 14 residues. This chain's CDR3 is CASNRGLGNEKLFF. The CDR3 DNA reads TGCGCCAGCAACCGGGGCCTGGGGAATGAAAAACTGTTTTTT.

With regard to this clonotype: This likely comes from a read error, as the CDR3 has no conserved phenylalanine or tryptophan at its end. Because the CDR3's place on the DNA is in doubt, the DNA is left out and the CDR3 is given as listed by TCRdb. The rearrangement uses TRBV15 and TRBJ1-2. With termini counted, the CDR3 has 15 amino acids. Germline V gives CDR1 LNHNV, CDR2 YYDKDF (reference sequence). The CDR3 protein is CATSRELQLIGGYTL.

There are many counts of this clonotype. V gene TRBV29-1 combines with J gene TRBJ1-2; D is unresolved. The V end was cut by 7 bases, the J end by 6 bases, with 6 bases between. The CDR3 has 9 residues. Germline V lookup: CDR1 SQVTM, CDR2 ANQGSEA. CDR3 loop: CSETDGYTF. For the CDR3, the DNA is TGCAGCGAGACGGATGGCTACACCTTC. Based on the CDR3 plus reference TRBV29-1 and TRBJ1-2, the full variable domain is SAVISQKPSRDICQRGTSLTIQCQVDSQVTMMFWYRQQPGQSLTLIATANQGSEATYESGFVIDKFPISRPNLTFSTLTVSNMSPEDSSIYLCSETDGYTFGSGTRLTVV.

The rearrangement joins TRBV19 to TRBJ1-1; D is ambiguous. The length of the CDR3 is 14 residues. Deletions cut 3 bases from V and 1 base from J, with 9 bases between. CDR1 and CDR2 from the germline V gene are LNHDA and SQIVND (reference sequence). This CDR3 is CASSMDGQNTEAFF. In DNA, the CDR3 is TGTGCCAGTAGTATGGACGGCCAGAACACTGAAGCTTTCTTT.

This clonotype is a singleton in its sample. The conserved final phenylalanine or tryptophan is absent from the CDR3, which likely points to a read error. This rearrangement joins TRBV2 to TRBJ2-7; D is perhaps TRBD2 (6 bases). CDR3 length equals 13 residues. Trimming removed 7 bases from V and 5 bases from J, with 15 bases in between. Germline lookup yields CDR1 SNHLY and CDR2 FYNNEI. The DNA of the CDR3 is TGTGCCAGCAAGGTAGGCGGGGCCAACGAGCAGTACCTC. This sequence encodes CASKVGGANEQYL.

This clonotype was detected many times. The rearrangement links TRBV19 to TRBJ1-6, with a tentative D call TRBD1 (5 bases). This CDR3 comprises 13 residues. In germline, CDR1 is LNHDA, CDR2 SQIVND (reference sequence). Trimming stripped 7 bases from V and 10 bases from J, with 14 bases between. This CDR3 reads CASKEGLGSPLHF. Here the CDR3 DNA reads TGTGCCAGTAAGGAGGGGTTGGGGTCACCCCTCCACTTT.

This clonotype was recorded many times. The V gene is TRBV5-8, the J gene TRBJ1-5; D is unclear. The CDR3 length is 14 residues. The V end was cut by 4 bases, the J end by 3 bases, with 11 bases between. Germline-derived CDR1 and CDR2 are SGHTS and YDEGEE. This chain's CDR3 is CASSELRINQPQHF. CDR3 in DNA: TGTGCCAGCAGCGAACTACGGATCAATCAGCCCCAGCATTTT.